This record covers a single T cell receptor beta chain. The target of this receptor is not known. Base qualities are missing; no much larger clone stands one base away. TCRbeta CDR3 regions were amplified from genomic DNA by means of the immunoSEQ Assay, a bias-controlled multiplex PCR. In the source study's methods: The number of nucleated cells in each sample was estimated from the amplification of reference gene primers within the assay. To quantify the absolute abundance of each unique TCRbeta CDR3 rearrangement, sequence reads were collapsed and filtered. For each sample, productive Simpson clonality was calculated by taking the square root of Simpson's diversity index across productive rearrangements. Sourced from immuneACCESS, this table was stored by TCRdb with only in-frame sequences that have V and J called. A share of the clones is absent; for the studies checked, an unresolved V gene accounts for under half, and the remainder has no known explanation. V, J and clone size derive from that table, while D and trimming were established from the DNA sequence. Within this sample are hundreds of thousands of clones, with 70% to 90% of them counted one time only. Jointly, the top ten make up 0.95% to 1.5% of the sample.

This entry is derived from a study of blood T cell repertoires in COVID-19 (dated by TCRdb to the early 2020s). Background for the entire study: The collaborator samples originated in the United States, Italy and Spain and spanned the acute and convalescent phases of COVID-19. The material from the prospective study consisted of cDNA or gDNA derived from T cells, B-cell-depleted T cells, or PBMCs. Subjects who had been exposed to COVID-19, were actively infected with it, or had recovered from it provided the deeply sampled blood TCRbeta repertoires that made up the dataset. The repertoires were released in a freely available public database intended as a resource for research on the immune response to SARS-CoV-2. The samples were drawn from two sources: the first 160 participants of the ongoing ImmuneRACE study, and fewer than 1,500 subjects contributed by 6 global collaborators. A de-identified subject ID, COVID-19 status, age in years and sex were almost always included in the sample metadata. Where HLA class I and class II types were available, the types were taken from metadata supplied by the sample provider, not from assay-based typing. What the work shows at the level of the full study, not this receptor alone: The amount of clinical and demographic metadata varied by source and participant and was provided uncurated.

Whole blood was collected in K2EDTA tubes by collaborating institutions according to the institutions' own protocols. For TCRbeta analysis, collaborator samples were shipped as frozen whole blood, as isolated PBMCs, or as DNA extracted from either sample type. CDR1 and CDR2, per the germline V gene (reference sequence), are SGHNT and YYREEE. From the cysteine through the phenylalanine, the CDR3 covers 13 amino acids. Only the CDR3 portion is preserved as DNA: 39 bases, with reading frame beginning at the first base. V sheds 2 bases and J sheds 7 bases, leaving 12 bases between their ends. The rearrangement combines TRBV5-4 with TRBJ1-2, with TRBD1 tentatively as D gene (6 bases match). Sequenced input: peripheral blood. The receptor's source is a man aged 35-49 years with acute or convalescent COVID-19. In nucleotide form, the sequence is TGTGCCAGCAGCTTTAATGGGGGCGGTGGCTACACCTTC. Translated, it reads CASSFNGGGGYTF.